This T cell receptor beta chain was identified in a study of chemoradiotherapy in HPV16-positive cancers. Findings and limits, study-wide: For HPV16-positive patients, expanding HPV-responsive T cells associated with longer recurrence-free survival. Candidate HPV-specific clones and E7-related TCR motifs grew in tumor during treatment.

Looked up from germline, CDR1 is SGHRS and CDR2 is YFSETQ. CDR3 length equals 15 residues. V gave up 4 bases and J gave up 0 bases, with 13 bases separating them. A remark on this clone: Its antigen is as yet unknown.

Profiled with immunoSEQ multiplex PCR; TCRdb holds only in-frame clones, not every one. The table includes more than 5,500 clones, approximately 86% detected once. The chain couples TRBV5-1 to TRBJ1-1; TRBD1 might be the D (6 bases). The receptor comes from a human donor with HPV-associated anogenital cancer. The material sequenced was tumor tissue, taken from a patient who underwent chemoradiotherapy. CDR3 nucleotides: TGCGCCAGCAGCGAATGGACAGATTTGAACACTGAAGCTTTCTTT. Translating it yields CASSEWTDLNTEAFF.